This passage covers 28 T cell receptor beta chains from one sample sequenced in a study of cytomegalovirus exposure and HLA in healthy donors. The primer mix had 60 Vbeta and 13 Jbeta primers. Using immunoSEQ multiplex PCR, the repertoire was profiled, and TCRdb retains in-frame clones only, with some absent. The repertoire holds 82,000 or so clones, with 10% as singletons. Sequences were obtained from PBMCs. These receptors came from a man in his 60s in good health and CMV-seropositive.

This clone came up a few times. DNA of the CDR3: TGTGCCAGCCAATATGGACGAGGGACACTCTACGAGCAGTACTTC. Residues: CASQYGRGTLYEQYF. This chain uses TRBV27 with TRBJ2-7; D is possibly TRBD1 (6 bases). The V gene's germline CDR1 is MNHEY and CDR2 SMNVEV (reference sequence). V dropped 8 bases and J dropped 3 bases, with 20 bases sitting between them. The CDR3 runs to 15 residues.

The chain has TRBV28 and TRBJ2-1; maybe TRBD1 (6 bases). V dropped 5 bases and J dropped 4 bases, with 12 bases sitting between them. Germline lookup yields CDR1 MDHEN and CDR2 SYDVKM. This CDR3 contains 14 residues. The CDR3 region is CASSPGTPYNEQFF. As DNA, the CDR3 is TGTGCCAGCAGTCCCGGGACACCTTACAATGAGCAGTTCTTC.

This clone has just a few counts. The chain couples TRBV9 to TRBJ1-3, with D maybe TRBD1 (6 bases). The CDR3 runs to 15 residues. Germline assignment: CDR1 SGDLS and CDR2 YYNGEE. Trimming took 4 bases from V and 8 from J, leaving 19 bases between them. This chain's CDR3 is CASSFLAGAGDTIYF. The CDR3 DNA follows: TGTGCCAGCAGCTTTCTGGCGGGGGCAGGGGACACCATATATTTT.

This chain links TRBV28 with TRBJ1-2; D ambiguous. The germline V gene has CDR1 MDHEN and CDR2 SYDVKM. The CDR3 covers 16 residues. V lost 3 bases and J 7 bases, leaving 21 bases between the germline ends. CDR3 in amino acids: CASSLRVEGIMGGYTF. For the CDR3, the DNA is TGTGCCAGCAGTTTGAGGGTGGAAGGGATCATGGGTGGCTACACCTTC.

CDR3 nucleotide sequence: TGTGCCACCAGCAGGGATAACCGGGACTGGGGAAACAATGAGCAGTTCTTC. Translation gives CATSRDNRDWGNNEQFF. The chain links TRBV15 to TRBJ2-1, with a tentative D call TRBD2 (6 bases). Germline loops: CDR1 LNHNV, CDR2 YYDKDF (reference sequence). The CDR3 consists of 17 residues. V was shortened by 3 bases and J by 5 bases, with 20 bases between the two germline ends.

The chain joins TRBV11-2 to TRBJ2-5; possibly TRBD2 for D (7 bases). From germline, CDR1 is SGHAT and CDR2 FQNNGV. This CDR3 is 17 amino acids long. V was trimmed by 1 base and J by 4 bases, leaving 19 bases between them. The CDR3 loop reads CASSLGIGGPRRETQYF. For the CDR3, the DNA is TGTGCCAGCAGCTTAGGAATCGGGGGGCCCCGAAGAGAGACCCAGTACTTC.

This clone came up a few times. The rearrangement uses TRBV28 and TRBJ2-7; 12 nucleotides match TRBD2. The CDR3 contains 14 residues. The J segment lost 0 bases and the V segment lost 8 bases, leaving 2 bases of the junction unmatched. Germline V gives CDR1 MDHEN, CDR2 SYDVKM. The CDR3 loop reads CASEGLAGSYEQYF. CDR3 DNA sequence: TGTGCCAGCGAGGGACTAGCGGGCTCCTACGAGCAGTACTTC. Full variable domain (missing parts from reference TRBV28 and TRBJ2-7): DVKVTQSSRYLVKRTGEKVFLECVQDMDHENMFWYRQDPGLGLRLIYFSYDVKMKEKGDIPEGYSVSREKKERFSLILESASTNQTSMYLCASEGLAGSYEQYFGPGTRLTVT.

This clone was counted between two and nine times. The CDR3 coding sequence is TGTGCCACTATGGAGTACTTCCTCCGCGGCTACACCTTC. Protein sequence: CATMEYFLRGYTF. The chain carries TRBV11-3 and TRBJ1-2; D is undetermined. CDR1 SGHNT and CDR2 YENEEA come from the germline V gene. This CDR3 is built from 13 residues. Deletions cut 10 bases from V and 8 bases from J, with 20 bases between.

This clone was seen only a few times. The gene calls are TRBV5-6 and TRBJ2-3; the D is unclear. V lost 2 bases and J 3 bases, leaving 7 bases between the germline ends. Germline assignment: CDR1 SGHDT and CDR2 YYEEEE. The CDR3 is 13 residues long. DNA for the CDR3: TGTGCCAGCAGCTTTCTAGGAACAGATACGCAGTATTTT. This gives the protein CASSFLGTDTQYF.

CDR3 amino acids: CASSHSGANVLTF. CDR3 DNA sequence: TGTGCCAGCAGTCACTCTGGGGCCAACGTCCTGACTTTC. The chain combines TRBV6-1 with TRBJ2-6; D call uncertain. The CDR3 spans 13 residues. Germline V CDR1 and CDR2: MNHNS, SASEGT. V lost 5 bases and J 0 bases, leaving 2 bases between the germline ends.

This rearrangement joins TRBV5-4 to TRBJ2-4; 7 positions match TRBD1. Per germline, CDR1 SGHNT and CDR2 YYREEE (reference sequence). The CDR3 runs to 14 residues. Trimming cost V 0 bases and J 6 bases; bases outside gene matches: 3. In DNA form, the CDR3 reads TGTGCCAGCAGCTTGGGTTCAGGGGGAAACATTCAGTACTTC. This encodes CASSLGSGGNIQYF.

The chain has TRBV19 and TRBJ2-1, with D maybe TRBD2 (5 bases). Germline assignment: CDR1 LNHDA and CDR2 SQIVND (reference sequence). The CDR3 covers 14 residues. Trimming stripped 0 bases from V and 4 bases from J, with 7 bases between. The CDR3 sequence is CASSIEGLYNEQFF. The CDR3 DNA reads TGTGCCAGTAGTATAGAAGGACTTTACAATGAGCAGTTCTTC.

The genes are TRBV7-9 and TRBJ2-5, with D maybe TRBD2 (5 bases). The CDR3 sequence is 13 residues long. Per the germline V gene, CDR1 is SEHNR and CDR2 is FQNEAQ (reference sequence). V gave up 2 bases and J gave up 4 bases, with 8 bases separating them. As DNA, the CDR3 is TGTGCCAGCAGCTTAAACGGAGGAGAGACCCAGTACTTC. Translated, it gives CASSLNGGETQYF.

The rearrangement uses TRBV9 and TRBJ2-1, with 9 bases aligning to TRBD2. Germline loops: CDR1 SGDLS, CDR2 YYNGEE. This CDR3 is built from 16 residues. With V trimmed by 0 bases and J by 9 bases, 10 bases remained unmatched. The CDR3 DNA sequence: TGTGCCAGCAGCGTAGTGTCTAGCGGGGCCTTGGGTGAGCAGTTCTTC. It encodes CASSVVSSGALGEQFF.

CDR3 bases: TGCGCCAGCAGCCAATCAGACTTGTACCAAGAGACCCAGTACTTC. This encodes CASSQSDLYQETQYF. The gene calls are TRBV4-1 and TRBJ2-5; D is undetermined. V gave up 2 bases and J gave up 0 bases, with 10 bases separating them. Germline loops: CDR1 MGHRA, CDR2 YSYEKL. The CDR3 has 15 amino acids.

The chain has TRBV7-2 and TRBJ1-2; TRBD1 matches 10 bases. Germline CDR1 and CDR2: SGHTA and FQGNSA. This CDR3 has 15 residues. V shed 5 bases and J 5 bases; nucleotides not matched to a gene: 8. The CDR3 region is CASSPRDRGPYGYTF. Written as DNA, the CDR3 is TGTGCCAGCAGCCCCAGGGACAGGGGTCCTTATGGCTACACCTTC.

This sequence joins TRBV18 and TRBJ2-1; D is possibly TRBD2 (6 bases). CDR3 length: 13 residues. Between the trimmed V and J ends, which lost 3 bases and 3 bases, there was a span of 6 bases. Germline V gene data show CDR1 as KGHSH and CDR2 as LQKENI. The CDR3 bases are TGTGCCAGCTCACCGGGACTCTACAATGAGCAGTTCTTC. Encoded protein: CASSPGLYNEQFF.

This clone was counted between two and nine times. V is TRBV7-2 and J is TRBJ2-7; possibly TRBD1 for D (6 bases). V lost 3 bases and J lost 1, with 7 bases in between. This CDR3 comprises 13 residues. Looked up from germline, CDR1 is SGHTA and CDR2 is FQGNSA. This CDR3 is CASSFTGSYEQYV. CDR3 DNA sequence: TGTGCCAGCAGCTTTACAGGGTCCTACGAGCAGTACGTC.

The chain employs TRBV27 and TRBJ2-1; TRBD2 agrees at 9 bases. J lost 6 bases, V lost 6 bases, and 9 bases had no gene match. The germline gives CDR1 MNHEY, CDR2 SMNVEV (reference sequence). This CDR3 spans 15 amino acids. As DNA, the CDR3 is TGTGCCAGCAGACTCCTAGCGGGGATCGCCAATGAGCAGTTCTTC. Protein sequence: CASRLLAGIANEQFF.

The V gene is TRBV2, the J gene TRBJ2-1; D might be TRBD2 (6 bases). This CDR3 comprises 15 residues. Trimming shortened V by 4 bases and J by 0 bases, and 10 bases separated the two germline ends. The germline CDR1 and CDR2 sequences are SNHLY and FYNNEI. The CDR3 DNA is TGTGCCAGCAGTGGGGGGGATATCTCCTACAATGAGCAGTTCTTC. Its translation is CASSGGDISYNEQFF.

This CDR3 reads CASRVRQNYEQYV. The CDR3 coding sequence is TGTGCCAGCAGGGTCCGACAGAACTACGAGCAGTACGTC. This sequence joins TRBV2 and TRBJ2-7, with D perhaps matching TRBD1 (5 bases). CDR1 is SNHLY and CDR2 is FYNNEI in the germline V gene. Deletions cut 6 bases from V and 3 bases from J, with 12 bases between. The CDR3 runs to 13 residues.

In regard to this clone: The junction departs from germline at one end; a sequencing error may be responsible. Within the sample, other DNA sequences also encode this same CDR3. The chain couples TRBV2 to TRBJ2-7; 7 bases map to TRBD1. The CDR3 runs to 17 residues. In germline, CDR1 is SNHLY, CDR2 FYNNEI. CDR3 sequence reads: CASSEFSTPGTEYEKYF. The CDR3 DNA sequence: TGTGCCAGCAGTGAATTTAGCACCCCCGGGACAGAATACGAGAAGTACTTT.

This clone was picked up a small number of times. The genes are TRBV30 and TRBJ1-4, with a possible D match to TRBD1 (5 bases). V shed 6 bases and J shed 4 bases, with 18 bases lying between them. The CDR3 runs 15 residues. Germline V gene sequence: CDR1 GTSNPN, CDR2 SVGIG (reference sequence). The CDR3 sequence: CACHGRGGDNEKLFF. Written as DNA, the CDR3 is TGTGCCTGCCATGGACGGGGGGGAGATAATGAAAAACTGTTTTTT.

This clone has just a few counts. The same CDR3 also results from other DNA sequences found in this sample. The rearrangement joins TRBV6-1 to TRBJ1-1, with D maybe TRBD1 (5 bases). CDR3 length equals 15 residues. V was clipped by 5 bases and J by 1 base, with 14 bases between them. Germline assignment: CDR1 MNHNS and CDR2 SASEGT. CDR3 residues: CASSPRDSRNTEAFF. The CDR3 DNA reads TGTGCCAGCAGTCCAAGGGACTCCCGGAACACTGAAGCTTTCTTT.

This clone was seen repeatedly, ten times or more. As DNA, the CDR3 is TGTGCCAGCAGTTTAATTTCCGGTAGCGGGATGGGTGCTGGCTACGAGCAGTACTTC. Protein: CASSLISGSGMGAGYEQYF. The J gene is TRBJ2-7, the V gene TRBV28; TRBD2 matches 8 bases. The V and J ends lost 2 bases and 3 bases, in that order; junction bases with no gene match: 18. This CDR3 comprises 19 residues. Germline V gene data show CDR1 as MDHEN and CDR2 as SYDVKM.

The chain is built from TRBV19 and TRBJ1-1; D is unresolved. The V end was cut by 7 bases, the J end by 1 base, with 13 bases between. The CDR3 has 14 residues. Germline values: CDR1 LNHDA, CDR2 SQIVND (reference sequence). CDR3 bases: TGTGCCAGTACACAGCTGATCCGGAACACTGAAGCTTTCTTT. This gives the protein CASTQLIRNTEAFF.

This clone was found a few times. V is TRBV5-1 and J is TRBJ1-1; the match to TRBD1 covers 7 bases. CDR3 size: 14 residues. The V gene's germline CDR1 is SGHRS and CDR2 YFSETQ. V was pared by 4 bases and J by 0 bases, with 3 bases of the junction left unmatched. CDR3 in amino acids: CASSRGQMNTEAFF. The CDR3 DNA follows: TGCGCCAGCAGCCGGGGACAGATGAACACTGAAGCTTTCTTT.

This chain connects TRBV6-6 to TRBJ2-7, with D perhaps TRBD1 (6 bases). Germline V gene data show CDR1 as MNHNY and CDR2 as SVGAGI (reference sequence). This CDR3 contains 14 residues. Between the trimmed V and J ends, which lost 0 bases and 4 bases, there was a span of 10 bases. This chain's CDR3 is CASSYSGQVYEQYF. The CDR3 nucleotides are TGTGCCAGCAGTTACTCGGGACAAGTTTACGAGCAGTACTTC.